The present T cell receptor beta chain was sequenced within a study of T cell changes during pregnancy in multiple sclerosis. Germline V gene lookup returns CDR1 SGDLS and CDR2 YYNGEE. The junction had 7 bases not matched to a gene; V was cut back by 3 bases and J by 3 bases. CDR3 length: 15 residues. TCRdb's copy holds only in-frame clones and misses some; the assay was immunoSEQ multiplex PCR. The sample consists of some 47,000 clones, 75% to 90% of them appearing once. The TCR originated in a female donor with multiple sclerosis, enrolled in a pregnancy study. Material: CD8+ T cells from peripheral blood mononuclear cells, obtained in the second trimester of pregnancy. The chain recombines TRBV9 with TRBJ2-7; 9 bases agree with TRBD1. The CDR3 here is CASSAGQGPNYEQYF. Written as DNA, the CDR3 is TGTGCCAGCAGCGCCGGACAGGGGCCAAACTACGAGCAGTACTTC.